These T cell receptor beta chains were read from a single sample in a study of early T cells in non-severe SARS-CoV-2 infection. MiXCR, applied by TCRdb to the 5' RACE reads, yields one record per CDR3 protein. The sample holds about 90,000 distinct CDR3 sequences, approximately 15% seen once. The sequenced material came from whole blood. The receptors were gathered from an adult who was a healthcare worker with PCR-confirmed SARS-CoV-2 infection or an uninfected control (not recorded which). Each CDR3 is given with its conserved first and last residue. The D gene is left open where the match is weak. The size entry is marked missing in some rows and otherwise reads once, few, many or a size class.

j_call clone_size v_call d_call cdr3_nt cdr3_aa
TRBJ2-7 few TRBV20-1 TRBD2 TGCAGTGCTAGAGAAGTAGCGGGAGGGTCCTACGAGCAGTACTTC CSAREVAGGSYEQYF
TRBJ1-3 . TRBV20-1 TRBD1 TGCAGTGCTAGAGATGCCAGGGGGCGAAGTGGAAACACCATATATTTT CSARDARGRSGNTIYF
TRBJ2-7 many TRBV7-6 TRBD2 TGTGCCAGCAGCTTAAGCGGGAGGGCCAGCTCCTACGAGCAGTACTTC CASSLSGRASSYEQYF
TRBJ1-1 many TRBV12-5 . TGTGCTAGTGGTTTGTTCCTGGTCGTCAGCCCGACTCAAATGAACACTGAAGCTTTCTTT CASGLFLVVSPTQMNTEAFF
TRBJ2-1 few TRBV12-3/TRBV12-4 . TGTGCCAGCAGTTTGGTGTGGGGCGGGGATGAGCAGTTCTTC CASSLVWGGDEQFF
TRBJ2-2 many TRBV7-9 TRBD1 TGTGCCAGCAGCCCAACAGGGGTTGGGTCCGGGGAGCTGTTTTTT CASSPTGVGSGELFF
TRBJ1-5 few TRBV30 . TGTGCCTGGAGTGTCGGTCAGCCCCAGCATTTT CAWSVGQPQHF
TRBJ2-1 many TRBV24-1 . TGTGCCACCAGTGACCGCCCCAATCAGAGAGCGGCCTACAATGAGCAGTTCTTC CATSDRPNQRAAYNEQFF
TRBJ2-5 few TRBV9 . TGTGCCAGCAGTTCCCAGGTCGACCAAGAGACCCAGTACTTC CASSSQVDQETQYF
TRBJ1-1 few TRBV21-1 . TGTGCCAGCAGCAAAGACAGGGACCCTGAAGCTTTCTTT CASSKDRDPEAFF
TRBJ1-2 few TRBV5-1 TRBD1 TGCGCCAGCAGCTCGAGACAGGGGGCGGAAGGATCTGGCTACACCTTC CASSSRQGAEGSGYTF
TRBJ2-3 few TRBV24-1 . TGTGCCACCAGTGATCCCGGATCTAGCACAGATACGCAGTATTTT CATSDPGSSTDTQYF
TRBJ2-1 . TRBV19 TRBD2 TGTGCCAGTAGTTGGACTAGCGGGAGTATCTATGAGCAGTTCTTC CASSWTSGSIYEQFF
TRBJ2-1 . TRBV11-2 . TGTGCCAGCAGCTTAGTCACTGGTGGTCAGTTCTTC CASSLVTGGQFF
TRBJ2-1 few TRBV12-3/TRBV12-4 . TGTGCCAGCAACAACGACAGATTCTTCGACAATGAGCAGTTCTTC CASNNDRFFDNEQFF
TRBJ2-7 . TRBV21-1 . . CASSKVASGSEYEQYF
TRBJ1-3 few TRBV5-1 . TGCGCCAGCAGCCCGGGACACGATATCTCTGGAAACACCATATATTTT CASSPGHDISGNTIYF
TRBJ2-1 . TRBV9 . TGTGCCAGCAGCGTAGAAGGGAAGCATGAGCAGTTCTTC CASSVEGKHEQFF
TRBJ1-1 . TRBV5-1 . TGCGCCAGCAGCTTGGGGTCAGGGACAGAAGCTTTCTTT CASSLGSGTEAFF
TRBJ1-1 . TRBV7-9 . TGTGCCAGCAGCCACTCCCGGGTCCTCTTCATGAACACTGAAGCTTTCTTT CASSHSRVLFMNTEAFF
TRBJ2-1 . TRBV7-9 . TGTGCCAGCAACTTATTTGGCCCCAAGGAGCAGTTCTTC CASNLFGPKEQFF
TRBJ1-6 . TRBV5-1 . TGCGCCAGCAATTCCGACAGGCCCGGCTCCAATTCACCCCTCCACTTT CASNSDRPGSNSPLHF
TRBJ2-1 . TRBV5-1 . TGCGCCAGCAGCCCCCAACCCGGTGTGAATGAGCAGTTCTTC CASSPQPGVNEQFF
TRBJ2-1 . TRBV9 TRBD2 TGTGCCAGCAGCGTAGATATCCGGACCATACTTGGTAGCGGGTCTTCCTACAATGAGCAGTTCTTC CASSVDIRTILGSGSSYNEQFF
TRBJ1-2 few TRBV29-1 . TGCAGCGTTGTAGTGGCTAATGGCTACACCTTC CSVVVANGYTF
TRBJ1-1 few TRBV11-3 . TGTGCCAGCAGCTCAGTACAGACTGAAGCTTTCTTT CASSSVQTEAFF
TRBJ2-1 few TRBV4-2 TRBD2 TGTGCCAGCAGCCAAGATAGTAGCGGGACCTACAATGAGCAGTTCTTC CASSQDSSGTYNEQFF
TRBJ2-3 . TRBV6-2/TRBV6-3 TRBD2 TGTGCCAGCACCAAAGCGGGAGCAGATACGCAGTATTTT CASTKAGADTQYF
TRBJ2-1 few TRBV27 TRBD2 TGTGCCAGCAGTTTTCTAGCGGGGGAGGACAATGAGCAGTTCTTC CASSFLAGEDNEQFF
TRBJ1-5 . TRBV12-3/TRBV12-4 . TGTGCCAGCAGTTTAGCCAGCGGAAGGAATCAGCCCCAGCATTTT CASSLASGRNQPQHF
TRBJ2-3 . TRBV11-2 . TGTGCCAGCAGCTTACGTACAGTTAGCGGTCTAGGCACAGATACGCAGTATTTT CASSLRTVSGLGTDTQYF
TRBJ2-2 many TRBV5-1 . TGCGCCAGCAGCTCCGGGTCCCGGGTTACCACCGGGGAGCTGTTTTTT CASSSGSRVTTGELFF
TRBJ2-7 . TRBV29-1 TRBD1 TGCAGCGCAACCTCCGGCGCTCAGGGGGACAGCTCCTACGAGCAGTACTTC CSATSGAQGDSSYEQYF
TRBJ2-7 few TRBV20-1 TRBD2 TGCAGTGCCTCAATTGGTTGGTCTAGCGGGCCCTACGAGCAGTACTTC CSASIGWSSGPYEQYF
TRBJ2-1 few TRBV5-1 TRBD2 TGCGCCAGCAGCTTGGTGGTACGACTAGCGGGAGCGGCTGAGCAGTTCTTC CASSLVVRLAGAAEQFF
TRBJ2-7 many TRBV6-2/TRBV6-3 . TGTGCCAGCAGTTACTCGGCTAGCGATTACGAGCAGTACTTC CASSYSASDYEQYF
TRBJ1-1 many TRBV29-1 . TGCAGCGTTGAAGATCCCCTCCGGGGCACTGAAGCTTTCTTT CSVEDPLRGTEAFF
TRBJ2-7 many TRBV20-1 TRBD2 TGCAGTGCCTTTGGACTAGCGAGCACCTACGAGCAGTACTTC CSAFGLASTYEQYF
TRBJ1-2 . TRBV7-9 . TGTGCCAGCAGCTTATTGGGAAACTATGGCTACACCTTC CASSLLGNYGYTF
TRBJ2-3 few TRBV7-9 . TGTGCCAGCGCCTCCGGGGCAGATACGCAGTATTTT CASASGADTQYF
TRBJ2-1 . TRBV20-1 . TGCAGTGCTAGTGGTCCAATCGATGAGCAGTTCTTC CSASGPIDEQFF
TRBJ2-2 many TRBV19 TRBD2 TGTGCCAGTACCAGCGGGAGAGTGAACACCGGGGAGCTGTTTTTT CASTSGRVNTGELFF
TRBJ2-1 many TRBV7-9 TRBD2 TGTGCCAGCAGCTTGGAGTTAGCGGGAGGGCCCCGAAACAATGAGCAGTTCTTC CASSLELAGGPRNNEQFF
TRBJ2-7 . TRBV20-1 . TGCAGTGCTGCCTTTAGGGACCTATGCCTCTTC CSAAFRDLCLF
TRBJ1-2 few TRBV20-1 TRBD1 TGCAGTGCTACCCAATACAGGGGGGCTAACTATGGCTACACCTTC CSATQYRGANYGYTF
TRBJ1-2 few TRBV7-3 . TGTGCCAGCAGCCCTTTCGGGGGAGTCAACTATGGCTACACCTTC CASSPFGGVNYGYTF
TRBJ2-2 many TRBV25-1 TRBD1 TGTGCCAGCAGTGGACCCCGGACAGGGAGGAACACCGGGGAGCTGTTTTTT CASSGPRTGRNTGELFF
TRBJ2-7 . TRBV18 TRBD1 TGTGCCAGCTCACCTACCAGAGGGACAGGACCCTACGAGCAGTACTTC CASSPTRGTGPYEQYF
TRBJ2-5 . TRBV7-7 . TGTGCCAGCAGCTTGGGGGGAACGGGTGAGACCCAGTACTTC CASSLGGTGETQYF
TRBJ2-1 few TRBV29-1 TRBD1 TGCAGCGTTGACGCGACAGGGGGCGATGAGCAGTTCTTC CSVDATGGDEQFF
TRBJ1-4 few TRBV11-2 . TGTGCCAGCAGCTTATGGGAGACAGCAACTAATGAAAAACTGTTTTTT CASSLWETATNEKLFF